This T cell receptor beta chain was identified during a study of vaccination and CD4 T cells after COVID-19. Overall study: The cells in question were stimulated using overlapping spike peptides derived from SARS-CoV-2, HCoV-NL63, HCoV-OC43 and HCoV-229E.

Treatment indicated: roughly 11-day PBMC culture with coronavirus spike peptide pools or control peptides (ViraFEST assay). This clonotype was seen a few times. As yet, its antigen is unknown. The Oncomine TCR Beta short-read assay was applied to DNA of cultured CD4+ T cells. TCRdb analysed the PCR reads with MiXCR anew, one entry per CDR3 protein. This sample yields about 11,000 distinct CDR3 sequences, of which 64% are seen a single time; 34% belongs to the top ten. Sample: CD4+ T cells from blood, cultured in vitro. The source of this sequence is a human donor who had recovered from COVID-19.

The CDR3 coding sequence is TGTGCCAGCAGTGAAGCTGGCCTAGCGGGGTGGGAGACCCAGTACTTC. Translation gives CASSEAGLAGWETQYF. The chain couples TRBV6-1 to TRBJ2-5; TRBD2 matches 9 bases. The CDR3 consists of 16 residues. Germline V gene sequence: CDR1 MNHNS, CDR2 SASEGT. The V and J ends lost 0 bases and 5 bases, in that order; junction bases with no gene match: 7.